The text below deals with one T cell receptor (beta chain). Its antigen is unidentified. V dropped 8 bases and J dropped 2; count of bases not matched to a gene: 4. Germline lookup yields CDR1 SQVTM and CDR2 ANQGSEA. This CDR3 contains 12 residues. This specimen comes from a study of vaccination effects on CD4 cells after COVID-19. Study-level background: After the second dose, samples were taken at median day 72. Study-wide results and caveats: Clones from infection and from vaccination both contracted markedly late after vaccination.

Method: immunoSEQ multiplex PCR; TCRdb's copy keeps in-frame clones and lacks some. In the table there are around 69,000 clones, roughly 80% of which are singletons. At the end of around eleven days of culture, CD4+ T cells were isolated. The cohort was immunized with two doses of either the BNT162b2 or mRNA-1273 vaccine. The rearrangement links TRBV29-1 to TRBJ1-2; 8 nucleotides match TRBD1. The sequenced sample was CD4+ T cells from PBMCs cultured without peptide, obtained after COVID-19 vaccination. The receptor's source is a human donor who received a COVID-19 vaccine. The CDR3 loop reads CSSRTGNYGYTF. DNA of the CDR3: TGCAGCTCCCGGACAGGGAACTATGGCTACACCTTC.